The rows below give T cell receptor beta chains drawn from one sample of a study of human thymus T cells. Profiling relied on immunoSEQ multiplex PCR, and the TCRdb table lists in-frame clones only, not all of them. The profile shows roughly 130,000 clones, approximately 96% of them singletons. The sequencing input was thymus tissue. The source of these receptors is a boy under two years old with a congenital heart defect but otherwise immunologically healthy. CDR3s leave out the opening cysteine and the closing phenylalanine or tryptophan. The listing skips clone size in some rows; elsewhere it reads once, few, many or a size class.

clone_size v_call cdr3_aa
NA TRBV7-2 ASSSRDSGGLYNEQF
NA TRBV28 ASSLPTGVLHYQPQH
NA TRBV7-2 ASHLRSRRIYGYT
NA TRBV6-6 ASSCPGTSSYEQY
NA TRBV5-1 ASRMWSRGNTIY
NA TRBV29-1 SVLAPGRYEQF
NA TRBV4-1 ASSQGWAGELF
NA TRBV5-5 ASSPRETGNNSPLH
NA TRBV7-2 ASSFLRTGGREKLF
NA TRBV18 ASSPRGNPLSGNTIY
NA TRBV28 ASSLRNTSGVHNEQF
NA TRBV12-5 ASGLVRWAPNEKLF
once TRBV5-1 ASSSWTSGDQETQY
NA TRBV27 ASSFKGEGGTEAF
few TRBV6-5 ASSGAYGYT
NA TRBV10-3 ATSTVRNEQF
NA TRBV6-4 ASSEFRGPSYEQY
NA TRBV7-9 ASSPNPTGSYGNTIY
NA TRBV4-2 ASSQNRGGHTDTQY
NA TRBV4-3 ASSQGTNEQF
NA TRBV28 ASSSPGVVTSDNEQF
NA TRBV2 ASTSRWQRGAPNTGELF
NA TRBV2 ASSPRAPHFTDTQY
NA TRBV6-7 ASSYKVHTQY
NA TRBV5-1 ASSRGGGPLADTQY
NA TRBV6-1 AGQGEAF
few TRBV28 ASSFPRVYNSPLH
NA TRBV5-6 ASSFWGSRTDTQY
NA TRBV4-1 ASSQGTGAGHEQY
NA TRBV2 ASSPQFDRGHNQPQH
NA TRBV4-1 ASSQVRVLSREGGKLF
NA TRBV6-6 ASNRGRVSKNIQY
NA TRBV5-1 ASSFPGTVKETQY
NA TRBV15 ATSARVQLNTEAF
NA TRBV7-6 ASSPLRTGTSGGSTDTQY
NA TRBV7-2 ASSFTGTSPHKLYNEQF
NA TRBV19 ASRTNPGQGANYGYT
NA TRBV16 ASSQSDSYQPQH
NA TRBV7-2 ASSSNADLAYEQY
NA TRBV28 ASEDRVDSPLH
once TRBV27 ASSVTSGGGTQY
NA TRBV25-1 ASSDGEGEQY
NA TRBV13 ASSGWTSGDTDTQY
NA TRBV4-1 ASSLHSGDGDSPLH
NA TRBV7-7 ASSRAMGGDEQF
NA TRBV2 ASGAQTSGGAYEQY
NA TRBV28 ASSLWAINTEAF
NA TRBV5-6 ASSLGSGGRLAKNIQY
NA TRBV5-6 ASSLGTDPSNQPQH
NA TRBV16 ASTRATLNTEAF
NA TRBV7-9 ASSLGTRVHEQY
NA TRBV11-2 ASSLEPNGTSGGHLDEQF
NA TRBV27 ASSLLTGGRQY
NA TRBV11-2 ASSGPGYHPTDTQY
NA TRBV5-4 ASSQTGEGELF
NA TRBV7-2 ASSLQGIRPGYGYT
NA TRBV15 ATSTDRGDPWGYT
once TRBV7-2 ASSLVGPGELF